Described below is a single TCR beta chain sequence and its context. Produced via immunoSEQ multiplex PCR; TCRdb's table is partial and in-frame only. Of tens of thousands of clones in the sample, approximately 90% were seen once. These data originate in a study of resident and recirculating memory T cells in vitiligo. The CDR3 runs 16 residues. Trimming removed 0 bases at V and 0 bases at J, with 8 bases between. The germline V gene encodes CDR1 MNHEY and CDR2 SVGAGI. The sequencing sample was made of blood. The genes are TRBV6-5 and TRBJ1-4; D is perhaps TRBD1 (5 bases). This sequence was found in a male donor with vitiligo. CDR3 in DNA: TGTGCCAGCAGTTACTCGGGGGGTGCAACTAATGAAAAACTGTTTTTT. Translated: CASSYSGGATNEKLFF.